This T cell receptor beta chain stems from a study of cytomegalovirus exposure and HLA in healthy donors. Study-level background: Across 350 to 500 genotyped donors, 65% to 90% landed in the Caucasian-associated ancestry cluster.

CDR3 length equals 15 residues. V shed 5 bases, J shed 5 bases, and the junction held 10 bases outside the gene matches. The germline V gene has CDR1 SGHTA and CDR2 FQGTGA. Amplification used 60 Vbeta primers and 13 Jbeta primers. Only in-frame clones appear in the TCRdb table, and some are missing; sequencing was by immunoSEQ multiplex PCR. The data contain over 100,000 clones, over 60% of them singletons. As regards this clone: The antigen is unknown.

Whole-study results and caveats: The listing of roughly 160 TCR beta chains classed them as cytomegalovirus-associated.

This chain links TRBV7-3 with TRBJ1-2; 8 nucleotides line up with TRBD1. Sequenced input: PBMCs. The source is a man aged 40-49 years in good health and CMV-seropositive. Written as DNA, the CDR3 is TGTGCCAGCAGCGTGTCAGGGGGCTTAGGGTATGGCTACACCTTC. This translates into CASSVSGGLGYGYTF. The full variable domain, completed using reference TRBV7-3 and TRBJ1-2, is GAGVSQTPSNKVTEKGKYVELRCDPISGHTALYWYRQSLGQGPEFLIYFQGTGAADDSGLPNDRFFAVRPEGSVSTLKIQRTERGDSAVYLCASSVSGGLGYGYTFGSGTRLTVV.